The rows below give T cell receptor beta chains drawn from one sample of a study of cytomegalovirus exposure and HLA in healthy donors. TCRdb keeps only in-frame clones here, not all; method: immunoSEQ multiplex PCR. The sample yields roughly 100,000 clones, around 80% seen once. Sequencing was done on a sample of PBMCs. These receptors were taken from a male donor in good health and CMV-seropositive. Both conserved end residues are part of each CDR3. A D gene is named only where the DNA matches it firmly. Expanded clones get a size class; other rows say once, few or many, or leave the size out.

d_call: .; clone_size: .; v_call: TRBV28; j_call: TRBJ1-2; cdr3_aa: CASSLTGNYGYTF; cdr3_nt: TGTGCCAGCAGTTTAACAGGGAACTATGGCTACACCTTC
d_call: TRBD1; clone_size: .; v_call: TRBV18; j_call: TRBJ2-7; cdr3_aa: CASSPGQGIYEQYF; cdr3_nt: TGTGCCAGCTCACCGGGACAGGGGATCTACGAGCAGTACTTC
d_call: .; clone_size: .; v_call: TRBV6-5; j_call: TRBJ1-2; cdr3_aa: CASRDDSNYGYTF; cdr3_nt: TGTGCCAGCAGAGACGACAGTAACTATGGCTACACCTTC
d_call: .; clone_size: .; v_call: TRBV5-6; j_call: TRBJ2-3; cdr3_aa: CASSSSGFSTDTQYF; cdr3_nt: TGTGCCAGCAGCTCAAGCGGATTCAGCACAGATACGCAGTATTTT
d_call: TRBD1; clone_size: few; v_call: TRBV9; j_call: TRBJ1-5; cdr3_aa: CASSAQGGNQPQHF; cdr3_nt: TGTGCCAGCAGCGCACAGGGGGGTAATCAGCCCCAGCATTTT
d_call: .; clone_size: .; v_call: TRBV30; j_call: TRBJ1-6; cdr3_aa: CAWSPPRGDPYYYNSPLHF; cdr3_nt: TGTGCCTGGAGTCCCCCCCGGGGGGACCCCTACTACTATAATTCACCCCTCCACTTT
d_call: .; clone_size: few; v_call: TRBV7-8; j_call: TRBJ1-2; cdr3_aa: CASSLVRGNYGYTF; cdr3_nt: TGTGCCAGCAGCTTAGTTCGGGGAAACTATGGCTACACCTTC
d_call: .; clone_size: .; v_call: TRBV25-1; j_call: TRBJ1-4; cdr3_aa: CASSPWVGRDEKLFF; cdr3_nt: TGTGCCAGCAGTCCCTGGGTGGGGCGAGATGAAAAACTGTTTTTT
d_call: .; clone_size: .; v_call: TRBV6-5; j_call: TRBJ1-5; cdr3_aa: CASSSDGGPQHF; cdr3_nt: TGTGCCAGCAGTTCAGACGGAGGGCCCCAGCATTTT
d_call: .; clone_size: .; v_call: TRBV7-8; j_call: TRBJ1-5; cdr3_aa: CASSLAGAGNQPQHF; cdr3_nt: TGTGCCAGCAGCTTAGCGGGGGCAGGAAATCAGCCCCAGCATTTT
d_call: TRBD1; clone_size: .; v_call: TRBV28; j_call: TRBJ2-7; cdr3_aa: CASRTGGPIYEQYF; cdr3_nt: TGTGCCAGCCGGACAGGGGGACCCATCTACGAGCAGTACTTC
d_call: .; clone_size: .; v_call: TRBV5-6; j_call: TRBJ1-5; cdr3_aa: CASSFWAGVYRNSNQPQHF; cdr3_nt: TGTGCCAGCAGCTTTTGGGCGGGAGTTTACCGGAATAGCAATCAGCCCCAGCATTTT
d_call: .; clone_size: .; v_call: TRBV5-1; j_call: TRBJ2-3; cdr3_aa: CASSPRGTTDTQYF; cdr3_nt: TGCGCCAGCAGCCCAAGGGGGACGACAGATACGCAGTATTTT
d_call: .; clone_size: .; v_call: TRBV5-3; j_call: TRBJ1-2; cdr3_aa: CARSLGDYGYTF; cdr3_nt: TGTGCCAGAAGCTTAGGGGACTATGGCTACACCTTC
d_call: TRBD1; clone_size: medium-sized; v_call: TRBV4-1; j_call: TRBJ1-4; cdr3_aa: CASSSLTGWFEKLFF; cdr3_nt: TGCGCCAGCAGCTCGCTGACAGGGTGGTTTGAAAAACTGTTTTTT
d_call: .; clone_size: .; v_call: TRBV19; j_call: TRBJ1-5; cdr3_aa: CASSRQDLSNQPQHF; cdr3_nt: TGTGCCAGTAGCAGACAGGACCTTAGCAATCAGCCCCAGCATTTT
d_call: .; clone_size: .; v_call: TRBV18; j_call: TRBJ1-1; cdr3_aa: CASSPTNGGEAFF; cdr3_nt: TGTGCCAGCTCACCTACTAACGGAGGTGAAGCTTTCTTT
d_call: .; clone_size: .; v_call: TRBV11-2; j_call: TRBJ1-1; cdr3_aa: CASSLVLGGAFF; cdr3_nt: TGTGCCAGCAGCTTAGTTCTAGGTGGAGCTTTCTTT
d_call: .; clone_size: .; v_call: TRBV27; j_call: TRBJ2-1; cdr3_aa: CASSWRGYDEQFF; cdr3_nt: TGTGCCAGCAGTTGGCGGGGCTATGATGAGCAGTTCTTC
d_call: .; clone_size: once; v_call: TRBV5-1; j_call: TRBJ1-1; cdr3_aa: CASSLGRWGHTEAFF; cdr3_nt: TGCGCCAGCAGCTTGGGGCGGTGGGGCCACACTGAAGCTTTCTTT
d_call: .; clone_size: .; v_call: TRBV6-5; j_call: TRBJ1-2; cdr3_aa: CASRMTGRSYGYTF; cdr3_nt: TGTGCCAGCAGAATGACAGGTCGTTCCTATGGCTACACCTTC
d_call: .; clone_size: .; v_call: TRBV19; j_call: TRBJ2-1; cdr3_aa: CASTRGYNEQFF; cdr3_nt: TGTGCCAGCACTCGGGGGTACAATGAGCAGTTCTTC
d_call: .; clone_size: .; v_call: TRBV5-1; j_call: TRBJ1-4; cdr3_aa: CASSSAAGREKLFF; cdr3_nt: TGCGCCAGCAGCTCGGCGGCGGGGCGGGAAAAACTGTTTTTT
d_call: TRBD2; clone_size: .; v_call: TRBV6-1; j_call: TRBJ2-3; cdr3_aa: CASSAFSGGSTDTQYF; cdr3_nt: TGTGCCAGCAGTGCCTTTAGCGGGGGAAGCACAGATACGCAGTATTTT
d_call: .; clone_size: .; v_call: TRBV7-8; j_call: TRBJ1-4; cdr3_aa: CASSLWDSNEKLFF; cdr3_nt: TGTGCCAGCAGCTTGTGGGACTCTAATGAAAAACTGTTTTTT
d_call: TRBD1; clone_size: .; v_call: TRBV4-1; j_call: TRBJ1-1; cdr3_aa: CASRAAGTENTEAFF; cdr3_nt: TGCGCCAGCAGGGCAGCCGGGACAGAGAACACTGAAGCTTTCTTT
d_call: .; clone_size: .; v_call: TRBV7-2; j_call: TRBJ2-3; cdr3_aa: CASSLTRNTDTQYF; cdr3_nt: TGTGCCAGCAGCTTGACTAGAAACACAGATACGCAGTATTTT
d_call: .; clone_size: .; v_call: TRBV5-6; j_call: TRBJ1-5; cdr3_aa: CASSFRTAVRANQPQHF; cdr3_nt: TGTGCCAGCAGCTTTCGGACAGCGGTTAGGGCCAATCAGCCCCAGCATTTT
d_call: TRBD2; clone_size: .; v_call: TRBV6-6; j_call: TRBJ2-3; cdr3_aa: CASTVAGERSDTQYF; cdr3_nt: TGTGCCAGCACCGTAGCGGGGGAGAGGTCAGATACGCAGTATTTT
d_call: .; clone_size: .; v_call: TRBV6-5; j_call: TRBJ1-2; cdr3_aa: CATGTPANYGYTF; cdr3_nt: TGTGCCACGGGGACACCGGCTAACTATGGCTACACCTTC
d_call: TRBD1; clone_size: .; v_call: TRBV7-8; j_call: TRBJ1-2; cdr3_aa: CASSLGTGVNYGYTF; cdr3_nt: TGTGCCAGCAGCTTAGGGACAGGGGTCAACTATGGCTACACCTTC
d_call: .; clone_size: .; v_call: TRBV23-1; j_call: TRBJ1-5; cdr3_aa: CASSQFPGGASNQPQHF; cdr3_nt: TGCGCCAGCAGTCAATTCCCCGGAGGGGCTAGCAATCAGCCCCAGCATTTT
d_call: .; clone_size: few; v_call: TRBV19; j_call: TRBJ1-2; cdr3_aa: CASSQGVYGYTF; cdr3_nt: TGTGCCAGTAGCCAAGGAGTCTATGGCTACACCTTC
d_call: .; clone_size: .; v_call: TRBV6-5; j_call: TRBJ2-5; cdr3_aa: CASSSSSLLETQYF; cdr3_nt: TGTGCCAGCAGTTCATCTAGCCTACTGGAGACCCAGTACTTC
d_call: TRBD2; clone_size: .; v_call: TRBV7-2; j_call: TRBJ2-1; cdr3_aa: CASRLAGGFYNEQFF; cdr3_nt: TGTGCCAGCAGATTAGCGGGGGGTTTCTACAATGAGCAGTTCTTC
d_call: TRBD1; clone_size: .; v_call: TRBV11-2; j_call: TRBJ1-1; cdr3_aa: CASNLDLLRGRIEAFF; cdr3_nt: TGTGCCAGCAACTTAGATCTTCTCAGGGGGCGGATTGAAGCTTTCTTT
d_call: .; clone_size: .; v_call: TRBV9; j_call: TRBJ1-1; cdr3_aa: CASSVEPLNTEAFF; cdr3_nt: TGTGCCAGCAGCGTAGAGCCCTTGAACACTGAAGCTTTCTTT
d_call: TRBD1; clone_size: .; v_call: TRBV7-9; j_call: TRBJ2-3; cdr3_aa: CASSSTGRDGDTQYF; cdr3_nt: TGTGCCAGCAGCTCGACAGGGAGAGATGGAGATACGCAGTATTTT
d_call: TRBD2; clone_size: .; v_call: TRBV4-1; j_call: TRBJ2-5; cdr3_aa: CASSQDKVSRAGYQETQYF; cdr3_nt: TGCGCCAGCAGCCAAGATAAGGTTTCGCGAGCGGGGTACCAAGAGACCCAGTACTTC
d_call: TRBD1; clone_size: .; v_call: TRBV12-5; j_call: TRBJ2-3; cdr3_aa: CASGRDRSADTQYF; cdr3_nt: TGTGCTAGTGGGCGGGACAGGTCCGCAGATACGCAGTATTTT
d_call: .; clone_size: .; v_call: TRBV7-8; j_call: TRBJ1-2; cdr3_aa: CASSSSGGVGYTF; cdr3_nt: TGTGCCAGCAGCTCCTCGGGGGGAGTCGGCTACACCTTC
d_call: TRBD1; clone_size: many; v_call: TRBV7-2; j_call: TRBJ2-7; cdr3_aa: CASSWSDRHYSYEQYF; cdr3_nt: TGTGCCAGCAGCTGGTCGGACAGGCATTATTCCTACGAGCAGTACTTC
d_call: TRBD2; clone_size: .; v_call: TRBV6-5; j_call: TRBJ2-7; cdr3_aa: CASSPPKRGAYEQYF; cdr3_nt: TGTGCCAGCAGTCCCCCGAAGCGGGGAGCCTACGAGCAGTACTTC
d_call: TRBD2; clone_size: .; v_call: TRBV2; j_call: TRBJ2-5; cdr3_aa: CASRRLAGVPETQYF; cdr3_nt: TGTGCCAGCAGGAGACTAGCGGGGGTCCCAGAGACCCAGTACTTC
d_call: TRBD1; clone_size: .; v_call: TRBV19; j_call: TRBJ2-5; cdr3_aa: CASSRDRQETQYF; cdr3_nt: TGTGCCAGTAGTAGGGACAGACAGGAGACCCAGTACTTC